The 5 T cell receptor beta chains listed next were all sequenced from one sample in a study of tumor-infiltrating lymphocytes in localized non-small cell lung cancer. TCRdb keeps only in-frame clones here, not all; method: immunoSEQ multiplex PCR. The sample shows about 16,000 clones, under 75% of them seen only once. The sample was lung tumor tissue. These TCRs come from a human donor with non-small cell lung cancer.

The table lists this clone with a count of one. This chain uses TRBV5-5 with TRBJ1-1; maybe TRBD1 (6 bases). V was clipped by 2 bases and J by 2 bases, with 10 bases between them. The germline CDR1 and CDR2 sequences are SGHKS and YYEKEE (reference sequence). The CDR3 length is 14 residues. The chain's CDR3 is CASSFRDTNTEAFF. The CDR3 nucleotides read TGTGCCAGCAGCTTCCGGGACACAAACACTGAAGCTTTCTTT. Using reference TRBV5-5 and TRBJ1-1 for the parts outside the CDR3, the full variable domain is DAGVTQSPTHLIKTRGQQVTLRCSPISGHKSVSWYQQVLGQGPQFIFQYYEKEERGRGNFPDRFSARQFPNYSSELNVNALLLGDSALYLCASSFRDTNTEAFFGQGTRLTVV.

This clone was recorded only once. The V gene is TRBV27, the J gene TRBJ2-3; D perhaps matches TRBD1 (5 bases). The CDR3 consists of 15 residues. The germline V and J ends were trimmed by 1 base and 1 base, with 9 bases remaining between them. Germline loops: CDR1 MNHEY, CDR2 SMNVEV (reference sequence). Here the CDR3 DNA reads TGTGCCAGCAGTTTATTAGGGGCTGGCACAGATACGCAGTATTTT. It translates to CASSLLGAGTDTQYF.

The chain uses TRBV6-1 and TRBJ1-2; 10 bases line up with TRBD1. The CDR3 covers 16 residues. The V segment lost 4 bases and the J segment 4 bases; nucleotides outside the gene matches: 9. Looked up from germline, CDR1 is MNHNS and CDR2 is SASEGT. CDR3 protein: CASSAIRDRGGYGYTF. The CDR3 DNA sequence: TGTGCCAGCAGTGCGATCCGGGACAGGGGAGGCTATGGCTACACCTTC.

This clone has only a few counts. The CDR3 is CASSVELGSGDTEAFF. The CDR3 DNA sequence: TGTGCCAGCAGCGTAGAATTGGGGTCTGGGGACACTGAAGCTTTCTTT. The rearrangement links TRBV9 to TRBJ1-1; the D is unclear. The CDR3 spans 16 residues. Germline CDR1 SGDLS, CDR2 YYNGEE. The V and J ends lost 0 bases and 3 bases respectively, with 15 bases between them.

Only a few counts were recorded for this clone. The J gene is TRBJ1-5, the V gene TRBV2; maybe TRBD1 (6 bases). V was pared by 3 bases and J by 5 bases, with 11 bases between. The CDR3 is 14 amino acids. The germline gives CDR1 SNHLY, CDR2 FYNNEI. CDR3 amino acids: CASSETGIYQPQHF. The CDR3 region has the DNA TGTGCCAGCAGTGAGACAGGAATTTATCAGCCCCAGCATTTT.